This T cell receptor beta chain originates from a study of cytomegalovirus exposure and HLA in healthy donors. The CDR3 is 19 residues long. CDR1 is SNHLY and CDR2 is FYNNEI in the germline V gene. Trimming cost V 1 base and J 4 bases; bases outside gene matches: 14. The approximately 120-subject validation cohort, separate from the roughly 670-subject first cohort, included the donors. With respect to this clone: Its antigen is as yet unknown.

Study-level findings and limits: Subsequent analysis found a tendency for first-cohort TCR clusters to co-occur within the 120 validation repertoires.

Profiling relied on immunoSEQ multiplex PCR, and the TCRdb table lists in-frame clones only, not all of them. The sample has about 140,000 clones, about 88% seen once. The receptor comes from a man younger than 30 in good health and CMV-seropositive. The sequencing sample was made of PBMCs. The V and J genes are TRBV2 and TRBJ1-5; TRBD1 matches at 9 bases. The DNA of the CDR3 is TGTGCCAGCAGTGAAGGCCCCCGATCCGGGACAGGGCTTAATCAGCCCCAGCATTTT. As protein: CASSEGPRSGTGLNQPQHF.